The 12 T cell receptor beta chains in this list originate from one sample, sequenced in a study of blood T cell repertoires in COVID-19. Generated by immunoSEQ multiplex PCR, the TCRdb table keeps only in-frame clones and is missing some. The sample carries about 410,000 clones, roughly 85% recorded once. The sample taken for sequencing was peripheral blood. The receptors were gathered from a woman aged 25 to 39 with active or convalescent COVID-19.

The chain couples TRBV5-6 to TRBJ2-7, with D possibly being TRBD1 (5 bases). Germline CDR1 reads SGHDT; CDR2 reads YYEEEE. Trimming shortened V by 2 bases and J by 0 bases, and 15 bases separated the two germline ends. The CDR3 extends over 16 amino acids. CDR3 DNA: TGTGCCAGCAGCTTCCTTCCCCAGGGTAACTCCTACGAGCAGTACTTC. Amino acids: CASSFLPQGNSYEQYF.

This chain joins TRBV6-1 and TRBJ1-5; 9 nucleotides line up with TRBD1. CDR3 length: 14 residues. V trimming: 1 base; J trimming: 5 bases; junction bases outside the gene matches: 0. The V gene's germline CDR1 is MNHNS and CDR2 SASEGT. The CDR3 DNA is TGTGCCAGCAGTGAAGACAGGGGGCATCAGCCCCAGCATTTT. Translation: CASSEDRGHQPQHF.

The chain recombines TRBV29-1 with TRBJ1-1; no definite D call. The V gene's germline CDR1 is SQVTM and CDR2 ANQGSEA. The CDR3 contains 13 residues. Trimming left V 1 base short and J 5 bases short, with 11 bases between. CDR3 loop: CSVEAFAGTEAFF. CDR3 nucleotides: TGCAGCGTTGAAGCATTCGCGGGGACTGAAGCTTTCTTT.

This clone showed up just once. The J gene is TRBJ2-7, the V gene TRBV5-1; D remains unclear. Trimming removed 7 bases from V and 0 bases from J, with 17 bases in between. Looked up from germline, CDR1 is SGHRS and CDR2 is YFSETQ. This CDR3 has 15 residues. CDR3 nucleotide sequence: TGCGCCAGCTCCCATGACTTTGTGAGCTCCTACGAGCAGTACTTC. Translating gives CASSHDFVSSYEQYF.

The genes are TRBV19 and TRBJ1-1; no reliable D call. The V gene's germline CDR1 is LNHDA and CDR2 SQIVND (reference sequence). This CDR3 contains 13 residues. V lost 2 bases and J 8 bases, leaving 12 bases between the germline ends. The CDR3 coding sequence is TGTGCCAGTAGTATACTTTTCGGCGGGGAAGCTTTCTTT. Its protein is CASSILFGGEAFF.

This chain uses TRBV18 with TRBJ2-1, with 9 bases identical to TRBD2. Germline CDR1 and CDR2: KGHSH and LQKENI. The CDR3 consists of 18 residues. The V and J ends lost 0 bases and 6 bases, in that order; junction bases with no gene match: 12. The CDR3 region has the DNA TGTGCCAGCTCACCACCCGGGCAGGGGACTAGCTTGTTCAATGAGCAGTTCTTC. Translating gives CASSPPGQGTSLFNEQFF.

The V gene is TRBV19, the J gene TRBJ1-2; TRBD1 is a possible D gene (5 bases). Deletions cut 6 bases from V and 3 bases from J, with 17 bases between. The CDR3 is 15 residues long. Germline V gene sequence: CDR1 LNHDA, CDR2 SQIVND (reference sequence). The CDR3 loop reads CASRILTGGDYGYTF. CDR3 DNA sequence: TGTGCCAGTAGGATCCTTACGGGGGGAGACTATGGCTACACCTTC. Using reference TRBV19 and TRBJ1-2 for the parts outside the CDR3, the full variable domain is DGGITQSPKYLFRKEGQNVTLSCEQNLNHDAMYWYRQDPGQGLRLIYYSQIVNDFQKGDIAEGYSVSREKKESFPLTVTSAQKNPTAFYLCASRILTGGDYGYTFGSGTRLTVV.

This chain uses TRBV7-2 with TRBJ1-1, with 9 nucleotides matching TRBD1. The J segment lost 5 bases and the V segment lost 1 base, leaving 8 bases of the junction unmatched. The CDR3 extends over 16 amino acids. Germline values: CDR1 SGHTA, CDR2 FQGNSA. The CDR3 loop is CASSLVTGGVGTEAFF. CDR3 nucleotides: TGTGCCAGCAGCTTAGTAACAGGGGGCGTCGGTACTGAAGCTTTCTTT.

The CDR3 sequence: CASSDDPDLPSTDTQYF. In DNA, the CDR3 is TGTGCCAGCAGTGACGACCCGGACTTGCCCTCCACAGATACGCAGTATTTT. This chain joins TRBV2 and TRBJ2-3, with a weak D call TRBD2 (5 bases). Deletions cut 3 bases from V and 2 bases from J, with 18 bases between. This CDR3 is 17 amino acids long. Germline values: CDR1 SNHLY, CDR2 FYNNEI.

CDR3 DNA: TGTGCCACCAACATGGATGCGGGCTCCTATAATTCACCCCTCCACTTT. Amino acid sequence: CATNMDAGSYNSPLHF. The chain carries TRBV2 and TRBJ1-6; D gene uncertain. V was cut by 10 bases and J by 0 bases, with 16 bases left in between. Germline lookup yields CDR1 SNHLY and CDR2 FYNNEI. The CDR3 spans 16 residues.

This chain joins TRBV10-3 and TRBJ1-5; no definite D call. V lost 0 bases to trimming and J lost 7 bases, with 7 bases between them. The germline V gene has CDR1 ENHRY and CDR2 SYGVKD. The CDR3 length is 13 residues. The CDR3, as DNA: TGTGCCATCAGTGAGTCCGGTGAGCAGCCCCAGCATTTT. This translates into CAISESGEQPQHF.

The genes are TRBV29-1 and TRBJ2-3, with 10 bases matching TRBD2. Germline V gene data show CDR1 as SQVTM and CDR2 as ANQGSEA. After removal of 7 bases from V and 4 bases from J, the junction contained 11 bases not matched to a gene. CDR3 size: 15 residues. This CDR3 reads CSAEPYSGGPDTQYF. The CDR3 DNA sequence: TGCAGCGCAGAACCGTATAGCGGGGGGCCAGATACGCAGTATTTT.